The following is a TCR beta chain sequence with its context. Its antigen remains unknown. The data are from a study of PD-1 blockade in classical Hodgkin lymphoma. Background on the study: Patients received nivolumab 3 mg/kg intravenously every 2 weeks.

TCRdb's copy holds only in-frame clones and misses some; the assay was immunoSEQ multiplex PCR. The sample has 8,500 to 13,000 clones, about 70% seen once; the top ten hold 2.5% to 4%. Time point indicated: cycle 4 day 1 (C4D1), after 5 to 7 weeks of nivolumab. Following autologous stem cell transplantation, relapse occurred in every patient, and exposure to brentuximab vedotin varied. By magnetic negative selection, CD4+ T cells were purified from thawed PBMCs. J gave up 2 bases and V 5 bases, and 11 bases lay outside the gene matches. CDR3 size: 16 residues. The germline V gene has CDR1 SGDLS and CDR2 YYNGEE. Findings of the study overall: Unlike CD8+ TCR diversity, which did not rise significantly by C4D1, CD4+ TCR diversity did. Diminished baseline TCR diversity has been reported in newly diagnosed patients relative to healthy donors.

This sequence joins TRBV9 and TRBJ2-3, with TRBD2 matching over 7 bases. The starting material was CD4+ T cells from blood, obtained before the fourth cycle of nivolumab. The TCR sequence derives from a human donor with classical Hodgkin lymphoma. CDR3 amino acids: CASSPRNREATDTQYF. The CDR3 coding sequence is TGTGCCAGCAGTCCTAGGAACCGGGAGGCCACAGATACGCAGTATTTT.